Presented here are 3 T cell receptor beta chains from one specimen sequenced in a study of OX40 agonist ivuxolimab in advanced cancers. Measured with immunoSEQ multiplex PCR; TCRdb has only the in-frame clones, and not every one. The data show some 82,000 clones, approximately 95% seen once. The input for sequencing was CD4+ or CD8+ T cells sorted from blood, taken in a trial of the OX40 agonist ivuxolimab. Source of these receptors: an adult with an advanced solid tumor such as melanoma, head and neck, liver or kidney cancer.

The genes are TRBV11-3 and TRBJ2-5, with a possible D match to TRBD1 (6 bases). CDR3 length equals 14 residues. Trimming left V 5 bases short and J 1 base short, with 11 bases between. Germline V lookup: CDR1 SGHNT, CDR2 YENEEA. CDR3 sequence reads: CASSPFRGQETQYF. Here the CDR3 DNA reads TGTGCCAGCAGCCCTTTCAGGGGCCAAGAGACCCAGTACTTC.

The chain is built from TRBV11-1 and TRBJ2-7; tentatively, D is TRBD2 (5 bases). Germline V gene lookup returns CDR1 SGHAT and CDR2 FQDESV (reference sequence). CDR3 length equals 14 residues. With 5 bases removed from V and 3 bases from J, the gap between germline ends came to 14 bases. CDR3 sequence reads: CASSQPRLFYEQYF. In DNA form, the CDR3 reads TGTGCCAGCAGCCAACCGCGACTATTCTACGAGCAGTACTTC.

The V gene is TRBV7-3, the J gene TRBJ2-1; 7 bases align to TRBD2. CDR3 length equals 16 residues. In germline, CDR1 is SGHTA, CDR2 FQGTGA. V lost 1 base, J lost 0 bases, and 3 bases stayed unmatched. This CDR3 is CASSLSLAASYNEQFF. The CDR3 nucleotides read TGTGCCAGCAGCTTAAGTCTAGCGGCCTCCTACAATGAGCAGTTCTTC.